This passage covers 7 T cell receptor beta chains from one sample sequenced in a study of response to subunit inactivated influenza vaccine (dated by TCRdb to about 2018). Read against the paper, the sample's time point label means: 45 days after influenza vaccine administration. Library method: RT-PCR. The sequencer listed for this sample is Illumina HiSeq 2500. Using fastp at Q25 and MiXCR, TCRdb reprocessed the public reads and kept productive beta chains. Rows matching on CDR3 protein sequence are summarized as one entry with the most common DNA and genes. The sample table lists 430,000 or so distinct CDR3 sequences, approximately 11% of them with a count of one. The ten biggest clones cover about 12% of the sample. Sequenced material: PBMCs from blood, taken 40 to 50 days after vaccination. These receptors were obtained from a man aged 45-65 years who received an inactivated influenza vaccine. Donor details come from another sample of the same person, matched by shared clones.

This clonotype has more than one count but fewer than ten. The chain joins TRBV20-1 to TRBJ2-7; 15 bases map to TRBD2. The V and J ends lost 0 bases and 0 bases, in that order; junction bases with no gene match: 6. Germline V lookup: CDR1 DFQATT, CDR2 SNEGSKA (reference sequence). CDR3 length: 18 residues. CDR3 bases: TGCAGTGCTAGAGATCCGGGACTAGCGGGAGGACTCTCCTACGAGCAGTACTTC. This codes for CSARDPGLAGGLSYEQYF.

This chain joins TRBV11-2 and TRBJ2-5; TRBD1 aligns across 8 bases. The V segment lost 1 base and the J segment 3 bases; nucleotides outside the gene matches: 4. CDR3 length: 15 residues. Germline-derived CDR1 and CDR2 are SGHAT and FQNNGV. CDR3 residues: CASSLGRGREETQYF. The CDR3 DNA reads as TGTGCCAGCAGCTTAGGCAGGGGGCGGGAAGAGACCCAGTACTTC.

This clonotype turned up a few times. The V and J genes are TRBV12-3 or TRBV12-4 and TRBJ1-5, with D unclear. The CDR3 covers 15 residues. The V end lost 3 bases, the J end lost 4 bases, and 13 bases lay between the germline ends. The CDR3 is CASSLSAVGNQPQHF. The DNA for the CDR3 is TGTGCCAGCAGTTTGTCGGCGGTAGGGAATCAGCCCCAGCATTTT.

The rearrangement uses TRBV20-1 and TRBJ2-3; maybe TRBD2 (6 bases). The ends were cut back, 5 bases at V and 8 bases at J, with 23 bases in the middle. CDR1 DFQATT and CDR2 SNEGSKA come from the germline V gene (reference sequence). This CDR3 is 15 amino acids long. The CDR3 DNA reads as TGCAGTGCTCGGCGGGCTAGCGTTGGGAGCGTTACGCAGTATTTT. Its translation: CSARRASVGSVTQYF.

This clonotype was detected only a few times. This chain connects TRBV5-1 to TRBJ2-1; the D gene is possibly TRBD2 (7 bases). Germline V gene data show CDR1 as SGHRS and CDR2 as YFSETQ. This CDR3 has 17 amino acids. V was trimmed by 0 bases and J by 0 bases, leaving 13 bases between them. The CDR3 region is CASSLDRGASSYNEQFF. CDR3 coding DNA: TGCGCCAGCAGCTTGGATCGGGGGGCGAGCTCCTACAATGAGCAGTTCTTC.

The V gene is TRBV7-8, the J gene TRBJ2-5; D is possibly TRBD1 or TRBD2 (6 bases each). The CDR3 sequence is 17 residues long. Germline V lookup: CDR1 SGHVS, CDR2 FQNEAQ. V was pared by 1 base and J by 2 bases, with 17 bases between. The CDR3 DNA sequence: TGTGCCAGCAGCTTAGTGCGGTGGAGGGGGGCTCAAGAGACCCAGTACTTC. It encodes CASSLVRWRGAQETQYF.

This sequence joins TRBV4-3 and TRBJ2-1; 11 bases are a match to TRBD2. Germline V gene lookup returns CDR1 LGHNA and CDR2 YSLEER. J lost 9 bases, V lost 3 bases, and 1 base had no gene match. The length of the CDR3 is 13 residues. CDR3 in amino acids: CASSQGTSGEQFF. In DNA, the CDR3 is TGCGCCAGCAGCCAGGGGACTAGCGGTGAGCAGTTCTTC.